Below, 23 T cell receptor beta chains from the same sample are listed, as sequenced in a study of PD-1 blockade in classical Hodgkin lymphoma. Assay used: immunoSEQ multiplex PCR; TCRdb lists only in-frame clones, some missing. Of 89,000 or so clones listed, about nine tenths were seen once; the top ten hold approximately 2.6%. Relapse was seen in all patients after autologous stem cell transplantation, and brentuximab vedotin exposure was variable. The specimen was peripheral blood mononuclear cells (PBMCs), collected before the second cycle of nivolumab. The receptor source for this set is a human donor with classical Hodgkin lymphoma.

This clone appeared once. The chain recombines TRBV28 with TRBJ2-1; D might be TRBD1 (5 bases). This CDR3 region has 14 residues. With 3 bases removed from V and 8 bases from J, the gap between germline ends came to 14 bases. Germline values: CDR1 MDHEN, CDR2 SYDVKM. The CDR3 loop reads CASSFWGSRDEQFF. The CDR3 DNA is TGTGCCAGCAGTTTCTGGGGATCCAGGGATGAGCAGTTCTTC.

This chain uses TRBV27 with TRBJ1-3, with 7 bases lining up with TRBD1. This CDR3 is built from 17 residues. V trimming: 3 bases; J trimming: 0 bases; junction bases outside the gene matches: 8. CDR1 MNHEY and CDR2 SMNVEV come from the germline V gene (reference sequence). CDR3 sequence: CASSLGEDRSSGNTIYF. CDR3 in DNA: TGTGCCAGCAGTTTGGGAGAGGACAGGTCCTCTGGAAACACCATATATTTT.

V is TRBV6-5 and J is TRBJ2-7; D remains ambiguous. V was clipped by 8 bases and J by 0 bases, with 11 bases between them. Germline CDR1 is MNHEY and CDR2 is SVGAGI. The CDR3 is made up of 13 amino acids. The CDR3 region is CASSPGSSYEQYF. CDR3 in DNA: TGTGCCAGCTCCCCGGGTAGCTCCTACGAGCAGTACTTC.

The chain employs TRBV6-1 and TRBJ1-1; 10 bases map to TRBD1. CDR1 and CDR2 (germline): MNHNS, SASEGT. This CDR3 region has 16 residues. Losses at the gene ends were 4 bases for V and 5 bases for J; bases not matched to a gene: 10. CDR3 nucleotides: TGTGCCAGCAGTGCCCGACAGGGGGCGGTGCTGACTGAAGCTTTCTTT. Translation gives CASSARQGAVLTEAFF.

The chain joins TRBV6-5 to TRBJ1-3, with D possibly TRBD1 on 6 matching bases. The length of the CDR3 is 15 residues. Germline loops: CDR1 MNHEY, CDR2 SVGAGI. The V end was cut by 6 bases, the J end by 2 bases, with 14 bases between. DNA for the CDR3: TGTGCCAGCAGGAGGGAAGAGGGGGCTGGAAACACCATATATTTT. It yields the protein CASRREEGAGNTIYF.

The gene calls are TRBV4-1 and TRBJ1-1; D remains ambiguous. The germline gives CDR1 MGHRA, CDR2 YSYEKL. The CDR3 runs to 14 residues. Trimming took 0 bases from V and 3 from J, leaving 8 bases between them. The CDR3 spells CASSQDPGYTEAFF. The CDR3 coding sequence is TGCGCCAGCAGCCAAGATCCCGGGTACACTGAAGCTTTCTTT.

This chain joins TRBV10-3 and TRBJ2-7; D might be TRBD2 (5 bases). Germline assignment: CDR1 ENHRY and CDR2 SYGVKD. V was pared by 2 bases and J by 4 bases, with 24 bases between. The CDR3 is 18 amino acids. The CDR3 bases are TGTGCCATCAGTGAGCCCCGTGGGAGCCGGGGTTCGCAGTACGAGCAGTACTTC. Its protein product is CAISEPRGSRGSQYEQYF.

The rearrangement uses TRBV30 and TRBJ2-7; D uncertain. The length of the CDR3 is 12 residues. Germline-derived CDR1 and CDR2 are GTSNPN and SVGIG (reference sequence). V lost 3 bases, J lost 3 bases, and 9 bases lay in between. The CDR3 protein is CAWSEDYYEQYF. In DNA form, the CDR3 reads TGTGCCTGGAGCGAGGATTACTACGAGCAGTACTTC. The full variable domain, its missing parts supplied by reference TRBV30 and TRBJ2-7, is SQTIHQWPATLVQPVGSPLSLECTVEGTSNPNLYWYRQAAGRGLQLLFYSVGIGQISSEVPQNLSASRPQDRQFILSSKKLLLSDSGFYLCAWSEDYYEQYFGPGTRLTVT.

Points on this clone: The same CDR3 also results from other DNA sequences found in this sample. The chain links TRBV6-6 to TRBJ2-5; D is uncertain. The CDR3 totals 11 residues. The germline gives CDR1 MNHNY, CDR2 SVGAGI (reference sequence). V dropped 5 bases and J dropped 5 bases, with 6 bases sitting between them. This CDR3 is CASSLGETQYF. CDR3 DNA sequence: TGTGCCAGCAGTCTAGGGGAGACCCAGTACTTC.

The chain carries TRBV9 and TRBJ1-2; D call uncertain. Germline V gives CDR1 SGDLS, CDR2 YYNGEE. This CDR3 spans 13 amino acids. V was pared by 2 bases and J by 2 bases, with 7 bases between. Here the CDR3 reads CASSVARNYGYTF. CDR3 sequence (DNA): TGTGCCAGCAGCGTCGCCAGAAACTATGGCTACACCTTC. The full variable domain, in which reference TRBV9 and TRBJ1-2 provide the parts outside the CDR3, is DSGVTQTPKHLITATGQRVTLRCSPRSGDLSVYWYQQSLDQGLQFLIQYYNGEERAKGNILERFSAQQFPDLHSELNLSSLELGDSALYFCASSVARNYGYTFGSGTRLTVV.

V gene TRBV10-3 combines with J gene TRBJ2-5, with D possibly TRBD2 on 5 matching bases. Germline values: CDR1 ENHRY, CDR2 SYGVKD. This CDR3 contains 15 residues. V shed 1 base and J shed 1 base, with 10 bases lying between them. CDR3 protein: CAISEWARGQETQYF. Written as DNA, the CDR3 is TGTGCCATCAGTGAGTGGGCCCGGGGCCAAGAGACCCAGTACTTC.

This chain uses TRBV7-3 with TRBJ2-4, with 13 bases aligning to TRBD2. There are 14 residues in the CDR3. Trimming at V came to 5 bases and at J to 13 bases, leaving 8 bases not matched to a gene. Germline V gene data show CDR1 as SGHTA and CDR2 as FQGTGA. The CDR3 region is CASSPTSGRGSQYF. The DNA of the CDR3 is TGTGCCAGCAGCCCCACTAGCGGGAGGGGGTCCCAGTACTTC.

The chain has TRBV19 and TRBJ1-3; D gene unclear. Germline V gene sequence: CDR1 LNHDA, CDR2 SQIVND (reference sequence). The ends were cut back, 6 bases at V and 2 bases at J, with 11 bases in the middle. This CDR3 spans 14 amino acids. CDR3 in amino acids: CASSLGGPGNTIYF. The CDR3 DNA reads TGTGCCAGTAGCCTGGGAGGGCCTGGAAACACCATATATTTT.

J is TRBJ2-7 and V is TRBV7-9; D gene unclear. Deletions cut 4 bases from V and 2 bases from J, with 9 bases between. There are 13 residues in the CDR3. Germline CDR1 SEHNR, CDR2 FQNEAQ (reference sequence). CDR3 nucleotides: TGTGCCAGCAGCTACCAGGTCACCTACGAGCAGTACTTC. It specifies CASSYQVTYEQYF.

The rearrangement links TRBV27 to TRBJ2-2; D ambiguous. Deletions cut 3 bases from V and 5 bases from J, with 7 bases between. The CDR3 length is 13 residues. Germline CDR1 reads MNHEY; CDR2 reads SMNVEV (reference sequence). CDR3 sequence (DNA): TGTGCCAGCAGTTTTATCGGTACCGGGGAGCTGTTTTTT. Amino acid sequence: CASSFIGTGELFF.

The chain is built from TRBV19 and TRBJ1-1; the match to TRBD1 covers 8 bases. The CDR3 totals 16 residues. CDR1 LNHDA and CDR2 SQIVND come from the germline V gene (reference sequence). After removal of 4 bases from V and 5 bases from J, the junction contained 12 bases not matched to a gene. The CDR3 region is CASSTDRASFGTEAFF. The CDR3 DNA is TGTGCCAGTAGTACGGACAGGGCTAGCTTCGGGACTGAAGCTTTCTTT.

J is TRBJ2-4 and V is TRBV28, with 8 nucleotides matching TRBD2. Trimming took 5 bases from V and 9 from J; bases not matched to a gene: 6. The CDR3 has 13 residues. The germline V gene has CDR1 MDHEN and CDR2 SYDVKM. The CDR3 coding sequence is TGTGCCAGCAGTCTGCCGGGAGGGGGCATTCAGTACTTC. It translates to CASSLPGGGIQYF.

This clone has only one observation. This CDR3 is CSVLGKVYNEQFF. CDR3 nucleotides: TGCAGCGTGTTGGGGAAGGTGTACAATGAGCAGTTCTTC. The J gene is TRBJ2-1, the V gene TRBV29-1; D is unclear. CDR1 and CDR2 (germline): SQVTM, ANQGSEA. V lost 6 bases, J lost 4 bases, and 13 bases lay in between. The length of the CDR3 is 13 residues.

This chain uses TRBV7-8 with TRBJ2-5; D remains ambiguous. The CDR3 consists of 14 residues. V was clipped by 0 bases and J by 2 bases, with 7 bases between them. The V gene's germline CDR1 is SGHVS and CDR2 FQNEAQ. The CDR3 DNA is TGTGCCAGCAGCTTAGCACACCAACAAGAGACCCAGTACTTC. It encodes CASSLAHQQETQYF.

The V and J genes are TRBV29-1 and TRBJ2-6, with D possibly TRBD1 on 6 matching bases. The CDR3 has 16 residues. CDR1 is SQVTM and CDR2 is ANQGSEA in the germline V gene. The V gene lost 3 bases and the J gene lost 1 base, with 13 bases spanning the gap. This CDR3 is CSVDPGGGSGANVLTF. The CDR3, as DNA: TGCAGCGTTGATCCTGGGGGCGGTTCTGGGGCCAACGTCCTGACTTTC.

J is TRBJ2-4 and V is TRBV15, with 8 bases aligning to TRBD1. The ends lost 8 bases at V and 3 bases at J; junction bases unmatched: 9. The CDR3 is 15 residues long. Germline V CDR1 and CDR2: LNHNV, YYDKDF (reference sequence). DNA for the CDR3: TGTGCCACCGTAGAACCCAGGGGGCGCAAAAACATTCAGTACTTC. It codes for CATVEPRGRKNIQYF.

The CDR3 DNA reads TGTGCCAGCAGTCCCGGGACAGGGGATGAAAAACTGTTTTTT. This translates into CASSPGTGDEKLFF. The rearrangement joins TRBV28 to TRBJ1-4, with TRBD1 matching over 10 bases. CDR3 size: 14 residues. The V gene end was trimmed by 5 bases and the J gene end by 6 bases; junction bases not matched to a gene: 3. Germline V CDR1 and CDR2: MDHEN, SYDVKM. Using reference TRBV28 and TRBJ1-4 for the parts outside the CDR3, the full variable domain is DVKVTQSSRYLVKRTGEKVFLECVQDMDHENMFWYRQDPGLGLRLIYFSYDVKMKEKGDIPEGYSVSREKKERFSLILESASTNQTSMYLCASSPGTGDEKLFFGSGTQLSVL.

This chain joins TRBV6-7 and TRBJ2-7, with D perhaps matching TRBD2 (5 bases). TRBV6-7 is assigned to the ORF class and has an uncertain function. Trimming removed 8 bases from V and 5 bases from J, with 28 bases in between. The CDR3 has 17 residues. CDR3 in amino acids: CASLSAGCGPDPHEQYF. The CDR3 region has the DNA TGTGCCAGCCTATCCGCGGGTTGCGGGCCCGATCCCCACGAGCAGTACTTC.